The rows below give T cell receptor beta chains drawn from one sample of a study of T cell changes during pregnancy in multiple sclerosis. The repertoire was sequenced with immunoSEQ multiplex PCR; TCRdb's copy has only in-frame clones and lacks some. The sample includes tens of thousands of clones, roughly 91% of them seen just once. Sequencing used CD4+ T cells from peripheral blood mononuclear cells, obtained in the first trimester of pregnancy. The receptor source for this set is a female donor with multiple sclerosis, enrolled in a pregnancy study. CDR3s include the opening cysteine and the closing phenylalanine or tryptophan. Fields, in order: D gene, CDR3 length, V gene, clone size, J gene, CDR3 DNA, CDR3 protein. The D gene is left open where the match is weak. Size is omitted from some rows. Given values are once, few, many or a class for expanded clones.

-	14	TRBV5-3	-	TRBJ1-1	TGTGCCAGAAGCTTGAATCGAGGGAACACTGAAGCTTTCTTT	CARSLNRGNTEAFF
-	13	TRBV27	-	TRBJ1-1	TGTGCCAGTCATTGGAGCCGAGGGACTGAAGCTTTCTTT	CASHWSRGTEAFF
-	13	TRBV5-4	-	TRBJ1-2	TGTGCCAGCAGCTCGATCCAGGGTGATGGCTACACCTTC	CASSSIQGDGYTF
-	11	TRBV5-1	once	TRBJ2-5	TGCGCCTCAGGGGAAGAAGAGACCCAGTACTTC	CASGEEETQYF
-	15	TRBV6-1	-	TRBJ1-6	TGTGCCAGCAGTGAAGCGGTCAGGGGTGATTCACCCCTCCACTTT	CASSEAVRGDSPLHF
TRBD2	16	TRBV5-8	-	TRBJ2-7	TGTGCCAGCAGCTTCGGACTAGCGGGTTCAACCTACGAGCAGTACTTC	CASSFGLAGSTYEQYF
TRBD1	18	TRBV5-8	-	TRBJ2-6	TGTGCCAGCAGCTGGGTGGACAGGGGGCATTCTGGGGCCAACGTCCTGACTTTC	CASSWVDRGHSGANVLTF
-	11	TRBV7-8	-	TRBJ2-3	TGTGCCAGCAGCTTCGACAGACAGCAGTATTTT	CASSFDRQQYF
-	14	TRBV5-1	-	TRBJ1-1	TGCGCCAGCAGCTTTACAGCCAGGAACACTGAAGCTTTCTTT	CASSFTARNTEAFF
-	16	TRBV10-3	-	TRBJ1-6	TGTGCCATCAGTGCCCGGGAGGGCAGGGAGGGTTCACCCCTCCACTTT	CAISAREGREGSPLHF
-	13	TRBV6-1	-	TRBJ1-1	TGTGCCACCAGGGGTGCGGTGAACACTGAAGCTTTCTTT	CATRGAVNTEAFF
-	15	TRBV9	-	TRBJ2-1	TGTGCCAGCAGCGTAGGGCAGGCTCCTAACAATGAGCAGTTCTTC	CASSVGQAPNNEQFF
-	14	TRBV5-8	-	TRBJ1-1	TGTGCCAGCTGCGTGAGGGGGAGACACACTGAAGCTTTCTTT	CASCVRGRHTEAFF
TRBD1	15	TRBV6-5	few	TRBJ1-2	TGTGCCAGCAGTCCTTTCACAGGGGGCACCTATGGCTACACCTTC	CASSPFTGGTYGYTF
TRBD1	15	TRBV6-1	-	TRBJ1-2	TGTGCCAGCAGTGTTGGGACAGGGGTTCACTATGGCTACACCTTC	CASSVGTGVHYGYTF
-	16	TRBV7-3	-	TRBJ2-1	TGTGCCAGCAGTTTCACACATAGCGGCGGGCACAATGAGCAGTTCTTC	CASSFTHSGGHNEQFF
-	16	TRBV21-1	-	TRBJ2-7	TGTGCCAGCAGCAAAGCAGGGGGGGGCGGGGCCTACGAGCAGTACTTC	CASSKAGGGGAYEQYF
-	14	TRBV25-1	few	TRBJ1-5	TGTGCCAGCCGTGGGGCAGGGGAACGTCAGCCCCAGCATTTT	CASRGAGERQPQHF
-	15	TRBV7-8	-	TRBJ2-2	TGTGCCAGCAGCTTAGATTGGCGGGACACCGGGGAGCTGTTTTTT	CASSLDWRDTGELFF
TRBD2	20	TRBV4-2	-	TRBJ2-3	TGTGCCAGCAGCCAAGATCACCTAGCGGGAATCACCGATTACCCAGATACGCAGTATTTT	CASSQDHLAGITDYPDTQYF
-	13	TRBV7-7	-	TRBJ2-5	TGTGCCAGCAGCTTAGATAGTGTGGAGACCCAGTACTTC	CASSLDSVETQYF
-	16	TRBV10-3	-	TRBJ1-2	TGTGCCATCAGACCCCGACAGGCCCCTACTAACTATGGCTACACCTTC	CAIRPRQAPTNYGYTF
-	17	TRBV7-8	once	TRBJ2-5	TGTGCCAGCAGCTTAGGACGAACTAGCAAGTACCAAGAGACCCAGTACTTC	CASSLGRTSKYQETQYF
TRBD1	14	TRBV6-1	few	TRBJ1-5	TGTGCCAGCAGGGACAGGTGGGACGGCCAGCCCCAGCATTTT	CASRDRWDGQPQHF
-	16	TRBV7-2	few	TRBJ1-5	TGTGCCAGCAGCCGCGGGGGCTCGTATAGCAATCAGCCCCAGCATTTT	CASSRGGSYSNQPQHF
-	15	TRBV2	-	TRBJ2-6	TGTGCCAGCGTCCTGCAGGGGTCTGGGGCCAACGTCCTGACTTTC	CASVLQGSGANVLTF
-	14	TRBV29-1	-	TRBJ2-1	TGCAGCGTTGATAGGCGGGTACCACTCAGTGAGCAGTTCTTC	CSVDRRVPLSEQFF
TRBD1	16	TRBV28	-	TRBJ2-3	TGTGCCAGCAGTTCCCTAGGACAGGGGGACGGAGATACGCAGTATTTT	CASSSLGQGDGDTQYF
-	13	TRBV28	-	TRBJ1-1	TGTGCCAGCAAACCCCTGGGGACATTCGAAGCTTTCTTT	CASKPLGTFEAFF
-	14	TRBV5-6	-	TRBJ2-7	TGTGCCAGCAGCTTGACAGGTCCTACTTACGAGCAGTACTTC	CASSLTGPTYEQYF
-	14	TRBV5-1	once	TRBJ1-2	TGCGCCAGCAGCGCAAAAAACAGGGCCGGCGGCTACACCTTC	CASSAKNRAGGYTF
TRBD1	13	TRBV19	-	TRBJ1-2	TGTGCCAGTAGTATGGGACAGGGCTTTGGCTACACCTTC	CASSMGQGFGYTF
-	14	TRBV28	-	TRBJ2-7	TGTGCCAGCAGTTCCACAGACAGGCTCGGCGAGCAGTACTTC	CASSSTDRLGEQYF
-	13	TRBV9	-	TRBJ1-2	TGTGCCAGCAGCCCCGACGGGAACTATGGCTACACCTTC	CASSPDGNYGYTF
TRBD2	16	TRBV7-6	-	TRBJ2-1	TGTGCCAGCAGCTCGCCCCGAGCGGGAGGGTACAATGAGCAGTTCTTC	CASSSPRAGGYNEQFF
TRBD2	15	TRBV5-4	-	TRBJ2-1	TGTGCCAGCAGGGTTAGCGGGGGGGGATACAATGAGCAGTTCTTC	CASRVSGGGYNEQFF
-	14	TRBV2	-	TRBJ1-5	TGTGCCAGCAGTGACAATGGGCCTAATCAGCCCCAGCATTTT	CASSDNGPNQPQHF
TRBD1	17	TRBV2	-	TRBJ2-3	TGTGCCAGCAGTCCCACGCTAAACAGGGGTCGGGGAGATACGCAGTATTTT	CASSPTLNRGRGDTQYF
-	13	TRBV5-1	-	TRBJ2-7	TGCGCCAGCAGCTCCGGTTTCACCTACGAGCAGTACTTC	CASSSGFTYEQYF
-	14	TRBV18	few	TRBJ1-5	TGTGCCAGCTCGCCGGGCGGGGAGTTCCAGCCCCAGCATTTT	CASSPGGEFQPQHF
-	13	TRBV6-1	once	TRBJ2-2	TGTGCCAGCAGCCCTCGGAGGACCGGGGAGCTGTTTTTT	CASSPRRTGELFF
TRBD1	13	TRBV6-6	-	TRBJ1-2	TGTGCCAGCAGACCGCAGGGGGTGGGTGGCTACACCTTC	CASRPQGVGGYTF
TRBD2	18	TRBV27	-	TRBJ2-4	TGTGCCAGCAGTCACATGACTAGCGGGGGGATAGCCAAAAACATTCAGTACTTC	CASSHMTSGGIAKNIQYF
-	13	TRBV10-3	-	TRBJ1-1	TGTGCCATCAGTGAGGCGACAGAGTCTGAAGCTTTCTTT	CAISEATESEAFF
-	19	TRBV7-3	-	TRBJ2-2	TGTGCCAGCAGCCCATATAGCACCGGAGGGGACAGAATGGTCGGGGAGCTGTTTTTT	CASSPYSTGGDRMVGELFF
-	13	TRBV19	-	TRBJ1-1	TGTGCCAGTAGTATCGTCAGGGAAGAACGAGCTTTCTTT	CASSIVREERAFF
TRBD1	14	TRBV7-2	-	TRBJ1-1	TGTGCCAGCAGCTCTACAGGGGGAGTGGGTGAAGCTTTCTTT	CASSSTGGVGEAFF
-	16	TRBV5-4	-	TRBJ2-7	TGTGCCAGCAGCTTGGCTGGGGGGACCGATGCCTACGAGCAGTACTTC	CASSLAGGTDAYEQYF
TRBD2	20	TRBV5-4	-	TRBJ2-3	TGTGCCAGCAGCAGATCGGGACTAGCGGGAGGGCCGGGGGGCACAGATACGCAGTATTTT	CASSRSGLAGGPGGTDTQYF
-	14	TRBV5-1	-	TRBJ1-2	TGCGCCAGCAGCTCTAACAGGGAGAACTATGGCTACACCTTC	CASSSNRENYGYTF
TRBD1	17	TRBV14	-	TRBJ1-1	TGTGCCAGCAGCCAAGCGGGACAGGGGGCTGGGAACACTGAAGCTTTCTTT	CASSQAGQGAGNTEAFF
-	14	TRBV7-2	-	TRBJ1-4	TGTGCCAGCAGCTTAGAAGGTCTGGGGGGAAAACTGTTTTTT	CASSLEGLGGKLFF
TRBD1	14	TRBV18	-	TRBJ2-7	TGTGCCAGCCTACAGGGGCCGCCCTTCTACGAGCAGTACTTC	CASLQGPPFYEQYF
TRBD1	15	TRBV7-2	-	TRBJ2-7	TGTGCCAGCAGCTTACGGGACAGGGCCTCCTACGAGCAGTACTTC	CASSLRDRASYEQYF
-	16	TRBV28	-	TRBJ2-3	TGTGCCAGCAGTGCTGCCGGGACTGGTCTCACAGATACGCAGTATTTT	CASSAAGTGLTDTQYF